This T cell receptor beta chain stems from a study of blood T cell repertoires in COVID-19. Measured with immunoSEQ multiplex PCR; TCRdb has only the in-frame clones, and not every one. The sample yields about 480,000 clones, 87% seen once. This CDR3 has 14 residues. Germline lookup yields CDR1 MDHEN and CDR2 SYDVKM. Unmatched junction bases numbered 3, after V lost 5 bases and J lost 0 bases. Sequenced sample: PBMCs or T cells enriched from blood (not recorded which). The sequence was obtained from a woman under 30 with acute COVID-19. The chain links TRBV28 to TRBJ1-2, with TRBD1 matching over 7 bases. CDR3 sequence (DNA): TGTGCCAGCAGTCGGGACAGACCTAACTATGGCTACACCTTC. Its protein is CASSRDRPNYGYTF.